This TCR beta chain was found in a study of beta chain features in type 1 diabetes. In this sample, this clone turned up a few times. Sequenced material consisted of expressed TCRB transcripts (all of the isolated RNA was reverse transcribed). Clones were read by immunoSEQ multiplex PCR, and TCRdb kept only the in-frame ones, dropping some. In the table there are under 950,000 clones, roughly 15% of which are singletons. V shed 4 bases, J shed 2 bases, and the junction held 15 bases outside the gene matches. Germline V gene lookup returns CDR1 SGHDN and CDR2 FVKESK. The CDR3 is 19 residues long. The chain is built from TRBV14 and TRBJ1-1, with 11 nucleotides matching TRBD1. The source material was naive CD4+ T cells from blood. This clonotype was sampled from a woman aged 18-29 years in good health. The CDR3 DNA reads TGTGCCAGCAGCCTGAACCGGGACAGGGGGATACAGACCAACACTGAAGCTTTCTTT. It translates to CASSLNRDRGIQTNTEAFF.